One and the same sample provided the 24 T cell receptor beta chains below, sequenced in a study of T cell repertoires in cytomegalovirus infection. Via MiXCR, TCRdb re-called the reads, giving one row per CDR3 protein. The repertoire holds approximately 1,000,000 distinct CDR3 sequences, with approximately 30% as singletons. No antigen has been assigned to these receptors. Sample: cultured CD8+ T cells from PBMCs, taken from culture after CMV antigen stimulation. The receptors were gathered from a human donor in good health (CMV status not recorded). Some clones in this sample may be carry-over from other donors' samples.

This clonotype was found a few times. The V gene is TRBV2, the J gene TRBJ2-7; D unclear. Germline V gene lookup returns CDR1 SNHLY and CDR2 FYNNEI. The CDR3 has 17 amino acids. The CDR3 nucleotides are TGTACCAGCAGTATCCTTGCGTGTGGCCCTGAGAGGTCCGAGCAGTACGTC. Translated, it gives CTSSILACGPERSEQYV.

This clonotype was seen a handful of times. The CDR3 sequence is CASRPGTSSSSTDTQYF. In DNA form, the CDR3 reads TGTGCCAGCAGACCCGGGACTAGCTCTTCGAGCACAGATACGCAGTATTTT. The V gene is TRBV6-2 or TRBV6-3, the J gene TRBJ2-3, with 9 bases fitting TRBD2. Looked up from germline, CDR1 is MNHEY and CDR2 is SVGEGT. V dropped 6 bases and J dropped 0; count of bases not matched to a gene: 10. The CDR3 spans 17 residues.

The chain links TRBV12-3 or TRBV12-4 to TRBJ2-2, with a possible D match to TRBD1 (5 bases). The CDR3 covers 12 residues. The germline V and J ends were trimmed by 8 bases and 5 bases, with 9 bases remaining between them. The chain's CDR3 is CASERGTGELFF. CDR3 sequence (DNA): TGTGCCAGCGAAAGGGGAACCGGGGAGCTGTTTTTT.

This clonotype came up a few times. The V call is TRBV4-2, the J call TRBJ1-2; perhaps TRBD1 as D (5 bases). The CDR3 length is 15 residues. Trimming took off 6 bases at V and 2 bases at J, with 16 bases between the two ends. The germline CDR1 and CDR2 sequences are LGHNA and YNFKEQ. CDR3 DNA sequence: TGTGCCAGCAGACCCACTATCCGGGGGAACTATGGCTACACCTTC. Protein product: CASRPTIRGNYGYTF.

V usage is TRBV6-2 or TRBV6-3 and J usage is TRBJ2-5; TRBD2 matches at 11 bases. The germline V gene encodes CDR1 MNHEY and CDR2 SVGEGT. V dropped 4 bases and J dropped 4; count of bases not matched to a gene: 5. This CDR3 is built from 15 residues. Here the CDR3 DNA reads TGTGCCAGCAGTTCGTTTGGGACTAGCGGAGAGACCCAGTACTTC. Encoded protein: CASSSFGTSGETQYF.

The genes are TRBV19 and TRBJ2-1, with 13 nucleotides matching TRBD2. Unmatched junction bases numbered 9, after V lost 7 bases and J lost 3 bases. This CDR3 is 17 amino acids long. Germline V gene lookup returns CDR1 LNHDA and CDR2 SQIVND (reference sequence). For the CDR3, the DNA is TGTGCCAGTACCTCCGGGACTAGCGGGGCATTCTACAATGAGCAGTTCTTC. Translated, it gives CASTSGTSGAFYNEQFF.

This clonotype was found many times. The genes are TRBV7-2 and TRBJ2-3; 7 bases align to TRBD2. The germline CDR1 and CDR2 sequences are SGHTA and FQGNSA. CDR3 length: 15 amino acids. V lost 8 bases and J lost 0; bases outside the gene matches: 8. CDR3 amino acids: CASGRGEGSTDTQYF. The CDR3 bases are TGTGCCAGCGGCCGAGGGGAGGGTAGCACAGATACGCAGTATTTT.

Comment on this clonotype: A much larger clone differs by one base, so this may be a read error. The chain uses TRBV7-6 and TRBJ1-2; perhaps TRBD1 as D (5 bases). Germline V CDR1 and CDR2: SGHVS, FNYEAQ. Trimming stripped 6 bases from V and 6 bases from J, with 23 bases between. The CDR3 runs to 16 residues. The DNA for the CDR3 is TGTGCCAGCAGTACGACATACGGTCAGGGACCCCATGGCTACACCTTC. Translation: CASSTTYGQGPHGYTF. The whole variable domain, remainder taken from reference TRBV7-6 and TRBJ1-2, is GAGVSQSPRYKVTKRGQDVALRCDPISGHVSLYWYRQALGQGPEFLTYFNYEAQQDKSGLPNDRFSAERPEGSISTLTIQRTEQRDSAMYRCASSTTYGQGPHGYTFGSGTRLTVV.

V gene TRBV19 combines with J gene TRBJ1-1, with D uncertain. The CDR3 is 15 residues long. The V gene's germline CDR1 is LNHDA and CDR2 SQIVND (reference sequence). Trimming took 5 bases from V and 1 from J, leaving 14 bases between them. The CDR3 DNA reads TGTGCCAGTAGTCCGCCCGAAGGGAGGAACACTGAAGCTTTCTTT. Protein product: CASSPPEGRNTEAFF.

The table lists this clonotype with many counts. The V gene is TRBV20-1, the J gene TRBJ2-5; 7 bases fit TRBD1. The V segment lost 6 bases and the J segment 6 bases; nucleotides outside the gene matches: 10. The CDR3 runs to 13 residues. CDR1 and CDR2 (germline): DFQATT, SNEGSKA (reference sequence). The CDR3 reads CSAPQWDSQTQYF. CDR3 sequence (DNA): TGCAGTGCCCCACAGTGGGACAGCCAGACCCAGTACTTC.

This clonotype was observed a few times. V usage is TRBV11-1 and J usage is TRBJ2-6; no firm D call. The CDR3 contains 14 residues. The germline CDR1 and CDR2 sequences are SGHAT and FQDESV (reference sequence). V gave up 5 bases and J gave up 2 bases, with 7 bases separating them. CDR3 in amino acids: CASSRPPGANVLTF. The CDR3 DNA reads TGTGCCAGCAGCCGCCCCCCTGGGGCCAACGTCCTGACTTTC.

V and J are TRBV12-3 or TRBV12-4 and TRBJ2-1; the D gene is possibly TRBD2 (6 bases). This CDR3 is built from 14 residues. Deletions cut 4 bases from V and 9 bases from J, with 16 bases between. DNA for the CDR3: TGTGCCAGCAGTTCCGGGGGTGGTTTGAGTGAGCAGTTCTTC. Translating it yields CASSSGGGLSEQFF.

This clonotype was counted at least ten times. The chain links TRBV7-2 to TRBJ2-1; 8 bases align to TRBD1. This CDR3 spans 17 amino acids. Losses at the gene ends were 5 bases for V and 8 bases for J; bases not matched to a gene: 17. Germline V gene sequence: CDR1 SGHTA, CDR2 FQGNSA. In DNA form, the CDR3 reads TGTGCCAGCAGCCAAGACAGGGGACCCCATGGGAGCCATGAGCAGTTCTTC. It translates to CASSQDRGPHGSHEQFF.

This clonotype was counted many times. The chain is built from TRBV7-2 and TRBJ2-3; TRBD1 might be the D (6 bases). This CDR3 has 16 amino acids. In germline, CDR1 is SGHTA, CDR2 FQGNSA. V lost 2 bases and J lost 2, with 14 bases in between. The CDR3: CASSLRQVTFTDTQYF. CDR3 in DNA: TGTGCCAGCAGCTTAAGACAGGTCACTTTCACAGATACGCAGTATTTT.

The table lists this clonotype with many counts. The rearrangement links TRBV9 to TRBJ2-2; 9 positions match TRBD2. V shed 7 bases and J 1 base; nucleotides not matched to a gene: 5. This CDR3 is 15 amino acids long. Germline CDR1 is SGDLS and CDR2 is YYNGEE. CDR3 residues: CASRGAGGNTGELFF. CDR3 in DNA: TGTGCCAGCCGTGGAGCGGGGGGGAACACCGGGGAGCTGTTTTTT.

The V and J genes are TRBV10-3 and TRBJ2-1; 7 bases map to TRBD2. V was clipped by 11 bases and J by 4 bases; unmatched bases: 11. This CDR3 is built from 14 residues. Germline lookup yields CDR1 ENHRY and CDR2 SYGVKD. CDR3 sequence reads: CASQDGGIYNEQFF. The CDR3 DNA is TGTGCCTCTCAGGACGGGGGGATTTACAATGAGCAGTTCTTC.

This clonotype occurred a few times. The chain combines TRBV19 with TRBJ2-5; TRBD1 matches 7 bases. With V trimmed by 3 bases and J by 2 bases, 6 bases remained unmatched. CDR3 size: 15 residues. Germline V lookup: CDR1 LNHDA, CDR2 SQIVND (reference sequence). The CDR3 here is CASSILGTAQETQYF. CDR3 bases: TGTGCCAGTAGTATCCTCGGGACAGCGCAAGAGACCCAGTACTTC.

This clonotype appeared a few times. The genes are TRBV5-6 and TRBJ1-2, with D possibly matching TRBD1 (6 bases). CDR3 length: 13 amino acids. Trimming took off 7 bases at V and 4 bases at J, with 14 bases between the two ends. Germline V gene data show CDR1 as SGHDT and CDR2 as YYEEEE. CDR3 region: CASSGGQTYGYTF. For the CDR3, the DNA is TGTGCCAGCTCCGGGGGCCAAACCTATGGCTACACCTTC.

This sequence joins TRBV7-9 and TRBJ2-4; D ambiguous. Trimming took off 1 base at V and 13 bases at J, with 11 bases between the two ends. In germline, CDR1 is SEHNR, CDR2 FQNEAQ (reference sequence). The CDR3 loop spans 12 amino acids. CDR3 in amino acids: CASSLGLAAQYF. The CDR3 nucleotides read TGTGCCAGCAGCTTAGGACTCGCGGCACAGTACTTC.

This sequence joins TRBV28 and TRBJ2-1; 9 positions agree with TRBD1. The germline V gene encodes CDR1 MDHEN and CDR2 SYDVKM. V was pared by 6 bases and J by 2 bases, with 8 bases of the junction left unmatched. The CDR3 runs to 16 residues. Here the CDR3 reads CASRGSGTGTYNEQFF. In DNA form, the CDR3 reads TGTGCCAGCAGGGGCTCCGGGACAGGGACCTACAATGAGCAGTTCTTC.

The CDR3 region has the DNA TGTGCCAGCAGCTTAGTAGGAACCTATAGCAATCAGCCCCAGCATTTT. The encoded protein is CASSLVGTYSNQPQHF. The J gene is TRBJ1-5, the V gene TRBV11-2; D is undetermined. In germline, CDR1 is SGHAT, CDR2 FQNNGV. Trimming shortened V by 1 base and J by 0 bases, and 10 bases separated the two germline ends. This CDR3 has 16 amino acids.

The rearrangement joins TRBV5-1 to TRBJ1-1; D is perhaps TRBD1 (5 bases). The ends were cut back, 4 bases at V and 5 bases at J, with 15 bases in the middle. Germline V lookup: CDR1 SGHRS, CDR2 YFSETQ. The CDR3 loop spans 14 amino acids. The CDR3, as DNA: TGCGCCAGCAGCCACCCTAGTGGGGGGACTGAAGCTTTCTTT. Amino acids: CASSHPSGGTEAFF. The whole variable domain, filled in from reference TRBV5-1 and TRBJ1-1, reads KAGVTQTPRYLIKTRGQQVTLSCSPISGHRSVSWYQQTPGQGLQFLFEYFSETQRNKGNFPGRFSGRQFSNSRSEMNVSTLELGDSALYLCASSHPSGGTEAFFGQGTRLTVV.

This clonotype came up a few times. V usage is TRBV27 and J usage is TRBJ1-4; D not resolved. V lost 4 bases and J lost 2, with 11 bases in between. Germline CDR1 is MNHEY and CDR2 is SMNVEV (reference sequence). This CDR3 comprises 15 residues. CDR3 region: CASSYVDGTNEKLFF. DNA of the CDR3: TGTGCCAGCAGTTACGTAGATGGGACTAATGAAAAACTGTTTTTT.

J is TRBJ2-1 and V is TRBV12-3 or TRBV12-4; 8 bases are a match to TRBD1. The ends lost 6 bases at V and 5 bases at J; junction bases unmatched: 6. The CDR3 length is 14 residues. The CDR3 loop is CASRDRVIHNEQFF. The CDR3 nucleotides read TGTGCCAGCAGGGACAGGGTGATTCACAATGAGCAGTTCTTC.